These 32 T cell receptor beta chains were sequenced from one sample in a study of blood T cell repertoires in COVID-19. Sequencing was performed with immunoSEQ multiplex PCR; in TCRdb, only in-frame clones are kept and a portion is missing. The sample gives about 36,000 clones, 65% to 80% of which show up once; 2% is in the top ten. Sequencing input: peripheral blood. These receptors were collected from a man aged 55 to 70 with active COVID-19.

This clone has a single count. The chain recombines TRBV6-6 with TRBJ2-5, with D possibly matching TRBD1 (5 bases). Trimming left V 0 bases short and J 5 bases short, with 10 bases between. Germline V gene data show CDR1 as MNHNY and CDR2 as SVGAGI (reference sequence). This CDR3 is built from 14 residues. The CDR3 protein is CASSYSQVRETQYF. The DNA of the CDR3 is TGTGCCAGCAGTTACTCACAGGTCCGCGAGACCCAGTACTTC.

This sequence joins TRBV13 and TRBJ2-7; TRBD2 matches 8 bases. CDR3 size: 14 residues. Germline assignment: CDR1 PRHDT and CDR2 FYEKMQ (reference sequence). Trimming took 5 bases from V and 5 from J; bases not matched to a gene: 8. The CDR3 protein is CASSPRGGLNEQYF. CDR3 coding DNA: TGTGCCAGCAGCCCTCGGGGGGGCCTCAACGAGCAGTACTTC.

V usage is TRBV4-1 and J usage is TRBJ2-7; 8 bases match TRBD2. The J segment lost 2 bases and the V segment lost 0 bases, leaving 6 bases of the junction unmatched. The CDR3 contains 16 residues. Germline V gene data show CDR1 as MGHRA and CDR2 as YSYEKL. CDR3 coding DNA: TGCGCCAGCAGCCAAGATAATAGCGGGGCCGCCTACGAGCAGTACTTC. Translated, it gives CASSQDNSGAAYEQYF.

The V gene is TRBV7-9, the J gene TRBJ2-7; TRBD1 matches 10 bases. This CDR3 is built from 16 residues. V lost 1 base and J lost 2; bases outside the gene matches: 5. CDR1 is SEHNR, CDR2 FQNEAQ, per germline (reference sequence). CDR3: CASSLVGQGVTYEQYF. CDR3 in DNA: TGTGCCAGCAGCTTAGTCGGACAGGGGGTGACCTACGAGCAGTACTTC. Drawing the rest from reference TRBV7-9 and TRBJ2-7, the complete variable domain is DTGVSQNPRHKITKRGQNVTFRCDPISEHNRLYWYRQTLGQGPEFLTYFQNEAQLEKSRLLSDRFSAERPKGSFSTLEIQRTEQGDSAMYLCASSLVGQGVTYEQYFGPGTRLTVT.

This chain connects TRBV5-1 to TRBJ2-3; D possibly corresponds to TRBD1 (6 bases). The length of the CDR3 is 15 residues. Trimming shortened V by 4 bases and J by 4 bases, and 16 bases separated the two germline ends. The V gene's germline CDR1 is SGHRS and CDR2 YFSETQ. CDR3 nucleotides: TGCGCCAGCAGCCCCCCCGACAGGTTACCAGATACGCAGTATTTT. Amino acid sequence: CASSPPDRLPDTQYF. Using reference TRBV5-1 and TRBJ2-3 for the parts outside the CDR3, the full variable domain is KAGVTQTPRYLIKTRGQQVTLSCSPISGHRSVSWYQQTPGQGLQFLFEYFSETQRNKGNFPGRFSGRQFSNSRSEMNVSTLELGDSALYLCASSPPDRLPDTQYFGPGTRLTVL.

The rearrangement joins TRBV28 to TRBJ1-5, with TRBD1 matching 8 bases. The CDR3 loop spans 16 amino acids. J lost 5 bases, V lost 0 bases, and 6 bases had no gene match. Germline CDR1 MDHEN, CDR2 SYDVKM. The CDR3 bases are TGTGCCAGCAGTTTATGGACAGGGGCTCTCCATCAGCCCCAGCATTTT. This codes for CASSLWTGALHQPQHF. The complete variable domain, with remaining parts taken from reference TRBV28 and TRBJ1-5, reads DVKVTQSSRYLVKRTGEKVFLECVQDMDHENMFWYRQDPGLGLRLIYFSYDVKMKEKGDIPEGYSVSREKKERFSLILESASTNQTSMYLCASSLWTGALHQPQHFGDGTRLSIL.

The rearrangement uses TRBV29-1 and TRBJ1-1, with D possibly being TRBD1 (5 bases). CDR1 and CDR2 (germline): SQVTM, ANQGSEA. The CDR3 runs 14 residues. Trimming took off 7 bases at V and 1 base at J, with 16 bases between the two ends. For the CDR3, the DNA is TGCAGCGCCAGAAACAGGCTGTCGAACACTGAAGCTTTCTTT. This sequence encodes CSARNRLSNTEAFF.

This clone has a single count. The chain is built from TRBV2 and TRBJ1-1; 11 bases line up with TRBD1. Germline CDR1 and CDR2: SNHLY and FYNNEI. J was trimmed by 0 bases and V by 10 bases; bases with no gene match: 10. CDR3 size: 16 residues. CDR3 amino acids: CANLEGQGVMNTEAFF. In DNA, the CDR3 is TGTGCCAACCTAGAGGGACAGGGGGTTATGAACACTGAAGCTTTCTTT. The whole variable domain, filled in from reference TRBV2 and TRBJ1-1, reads EPEVTQTPSHQVTQMGQEVILRCVPISNHLYFYWYRQILGQKVEFLVSFYNNEISEKSEIFDDQFSVERPDGSNFTLKIRSTKLEDSAMYFCANLEGQGVMNTEAFFGQGTRLTVV.

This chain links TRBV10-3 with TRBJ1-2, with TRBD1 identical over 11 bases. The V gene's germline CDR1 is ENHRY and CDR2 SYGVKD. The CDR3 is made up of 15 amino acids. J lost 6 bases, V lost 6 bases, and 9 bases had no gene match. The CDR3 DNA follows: TGTGCCATCAGCTCTACCGGGACAGGGGGAGATGGCTACACCTTC. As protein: CAISSTGTGGDGYTF.

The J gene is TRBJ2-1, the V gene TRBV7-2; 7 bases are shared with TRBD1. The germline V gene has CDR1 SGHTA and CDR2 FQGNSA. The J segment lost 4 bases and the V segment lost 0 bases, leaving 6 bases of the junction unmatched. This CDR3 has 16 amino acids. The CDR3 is CASSLAHGTVYNEQFF. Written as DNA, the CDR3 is TGTGCCAGCAGCTTAGCGCACGGGACAGTTTACAATGAGCAGTTCTTC.

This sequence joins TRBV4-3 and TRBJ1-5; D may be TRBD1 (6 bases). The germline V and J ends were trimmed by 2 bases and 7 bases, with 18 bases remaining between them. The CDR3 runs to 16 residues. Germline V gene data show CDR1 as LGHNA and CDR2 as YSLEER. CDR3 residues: CASSQSKGGLGQPQHF. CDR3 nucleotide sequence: TGCGCCAGCAGCCAATCCAAAGGGGGTCTGGGGCAGCCCCAGCATTTT.

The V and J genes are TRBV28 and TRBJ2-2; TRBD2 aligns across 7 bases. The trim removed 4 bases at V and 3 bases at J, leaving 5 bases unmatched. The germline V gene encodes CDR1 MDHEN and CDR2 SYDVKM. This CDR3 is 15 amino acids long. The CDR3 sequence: CASSSGLPHTGELFF. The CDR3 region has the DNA TGTGCCAGCAGTTCGGGACTACCTCACACCGGGGAGCTGTTTTTT.

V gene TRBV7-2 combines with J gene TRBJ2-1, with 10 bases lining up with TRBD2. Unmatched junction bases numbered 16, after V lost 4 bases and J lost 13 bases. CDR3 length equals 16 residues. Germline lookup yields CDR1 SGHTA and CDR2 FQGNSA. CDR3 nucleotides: TGTGCCAGCAGCTCGCCGCCTGGGGCAGCGGGGGGGTTTCAGTTCTTC. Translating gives CASSSPPGAAGGFQFF.

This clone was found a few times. CDR3 in amino acids: CASSLSGIAGGIQYF. In DNA form, the CDR3 reads TGTGCCAGCAGTCTTAGCGGGATCGCGGGGGGCATTCAGTACTTC. The chain recombines TRBV5-5 with TRBJ2-4, with 8 bases aligning to TRBD2. Germline CDR1 reads SGHKS; CDR2 reads YYEKEE (reference sequence). The V and J ends lost 5 bases and 9 bases, in that order; junction bases with no gene match: 13. This CDR3 has 15 residues.

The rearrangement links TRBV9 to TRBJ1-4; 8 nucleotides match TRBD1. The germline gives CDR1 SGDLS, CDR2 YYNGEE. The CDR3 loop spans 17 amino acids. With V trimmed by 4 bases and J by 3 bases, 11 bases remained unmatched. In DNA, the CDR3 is TGTGCCAGCAGCCCTTTGACCAGGGGACAGGCTAATGAAAAACTGTTTTTT. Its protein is CASSPLTRGQANEKLFF.

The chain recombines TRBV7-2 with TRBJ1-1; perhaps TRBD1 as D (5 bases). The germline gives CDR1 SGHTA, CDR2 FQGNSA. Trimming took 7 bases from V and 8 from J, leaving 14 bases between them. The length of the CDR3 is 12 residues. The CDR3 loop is CASNHGAGEAFF. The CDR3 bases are TGTGCCAGCAACCATGGGGCCGGGGAAGCTTTCTTT.

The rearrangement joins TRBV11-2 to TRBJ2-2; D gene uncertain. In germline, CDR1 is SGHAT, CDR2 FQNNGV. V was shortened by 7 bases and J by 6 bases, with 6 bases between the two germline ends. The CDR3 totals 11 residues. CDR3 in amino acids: CASTRSGELFF. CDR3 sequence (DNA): TGTGCCAGCACCCGGTCCGGGGAGCTGTTTTTT.

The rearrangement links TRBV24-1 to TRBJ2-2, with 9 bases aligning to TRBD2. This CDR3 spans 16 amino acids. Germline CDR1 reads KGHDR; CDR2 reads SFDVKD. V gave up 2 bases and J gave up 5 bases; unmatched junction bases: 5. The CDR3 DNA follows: TGTGCCACCAGTGATTCGTCCCTAGCGGGAACCGGGGAGCTGTTTTTT. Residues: CATSDSSLAGTGELFF.

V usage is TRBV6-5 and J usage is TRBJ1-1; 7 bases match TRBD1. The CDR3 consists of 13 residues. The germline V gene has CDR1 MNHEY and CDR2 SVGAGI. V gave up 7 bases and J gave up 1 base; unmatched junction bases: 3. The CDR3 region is CASINRGNTEAFF. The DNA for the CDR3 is TGTGCCAGCATTAACAGGGGGAACACTGAAGCTTTCTTT.

The CDR3 sequence is CASSLYPAKRRDYGYTF. In DNA, the CDR3 is TGTGCCAGCAGCTTATATCCCGCTAAAAGGCGGGACTATGGCTACACCTTC. The chain is built from TRBV7-9 and TRBJ1-2; D is unresolved. This CDR3 region has 17 residues. Deletions cut 2 bases from V and 3 bases from J, with 19 bases between. CDR1 and CDR2 (germline): SEHNR, FQNEAQ (reference sequence).

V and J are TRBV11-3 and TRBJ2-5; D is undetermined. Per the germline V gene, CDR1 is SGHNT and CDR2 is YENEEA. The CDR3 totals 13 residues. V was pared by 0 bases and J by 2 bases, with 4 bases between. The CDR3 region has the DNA TGTGCCAGCAGCTTAGACAGACAAGAGACCCAGTACTTC. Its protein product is CASSLDRQETQYF.

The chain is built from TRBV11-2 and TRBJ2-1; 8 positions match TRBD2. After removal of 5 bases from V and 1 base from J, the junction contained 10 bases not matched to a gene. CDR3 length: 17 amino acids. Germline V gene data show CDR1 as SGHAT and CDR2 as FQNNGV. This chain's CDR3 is CASSPDIGTSSYNEQFF. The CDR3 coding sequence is TGTGCCAGCAGCCCCGATATAGGGACTAGTTCCTACAATGAGCAGTTCTTC.

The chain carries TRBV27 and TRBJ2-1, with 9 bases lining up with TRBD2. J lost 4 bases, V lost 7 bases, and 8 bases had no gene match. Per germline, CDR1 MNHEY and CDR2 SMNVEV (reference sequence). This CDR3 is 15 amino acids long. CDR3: CASIQTSGAYNEQFF. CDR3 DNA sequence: TGTGCCAGCATCCAGACTAGCGGTGCTTACAATGAGCAGTTCTTC.

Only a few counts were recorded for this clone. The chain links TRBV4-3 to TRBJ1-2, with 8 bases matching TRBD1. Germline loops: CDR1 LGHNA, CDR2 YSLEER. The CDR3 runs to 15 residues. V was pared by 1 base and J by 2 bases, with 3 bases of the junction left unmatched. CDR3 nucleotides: TGCGCCAGCAGCCAAGGGGCAGGGGGCAACTATGGCTACACCTTC. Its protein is CASSQGAGGNYGYTF.

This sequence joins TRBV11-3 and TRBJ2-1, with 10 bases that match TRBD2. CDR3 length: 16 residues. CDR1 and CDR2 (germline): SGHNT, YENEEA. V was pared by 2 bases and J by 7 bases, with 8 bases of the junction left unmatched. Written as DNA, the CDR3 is TGTGCCAGCAGCTTAACTAGCGGGGCTGCGGTGAATGAGCAGTTCTTC. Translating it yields CASSLTSGAAVNEQFF.

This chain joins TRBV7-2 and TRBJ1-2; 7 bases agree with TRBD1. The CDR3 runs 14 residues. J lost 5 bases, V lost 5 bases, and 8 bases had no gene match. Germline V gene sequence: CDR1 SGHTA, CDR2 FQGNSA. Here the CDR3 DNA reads TGTGCCAGCAGCCCGCGGACAGGAGAATATGGCTACACCTTC. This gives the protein CASSPRTGEYGYTF. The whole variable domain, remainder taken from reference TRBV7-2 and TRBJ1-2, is GAGVSQSPSNKVTEKGKDVELRCDPISGHTALYWYRQSLGQGLEFLIYFQGNSAPDKSGLPSDRFSAERTGGSVSTLTIQRTQQEDSAVYLCASSPRTGEYGYTFGSGTRLTVV.

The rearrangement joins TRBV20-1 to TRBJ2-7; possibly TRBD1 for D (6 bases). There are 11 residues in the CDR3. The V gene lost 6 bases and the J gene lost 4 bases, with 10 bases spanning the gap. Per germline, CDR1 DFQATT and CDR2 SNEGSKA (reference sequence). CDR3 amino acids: CSASDRYEQYF. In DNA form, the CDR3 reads TGCAGTGCCTCGGACAGATACGAGCAGTACTTC.

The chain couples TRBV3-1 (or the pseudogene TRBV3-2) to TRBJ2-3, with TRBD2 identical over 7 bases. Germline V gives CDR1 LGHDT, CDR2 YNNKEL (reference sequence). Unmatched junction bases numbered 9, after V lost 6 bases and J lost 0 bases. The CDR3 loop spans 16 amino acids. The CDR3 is CASSTRLALSTDTQYF. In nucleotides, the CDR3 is TGTGCCAGCAGTACCCGACTAGCCCTTAGCACAGATACGCAGTATTTT.

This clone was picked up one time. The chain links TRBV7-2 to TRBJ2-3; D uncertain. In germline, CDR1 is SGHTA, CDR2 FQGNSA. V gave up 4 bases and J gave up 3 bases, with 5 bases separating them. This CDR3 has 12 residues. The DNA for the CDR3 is TGTGCCAGCAGCTCCCGGACAGATACGCAGTATTTT. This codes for CASSSRTDTQYF.

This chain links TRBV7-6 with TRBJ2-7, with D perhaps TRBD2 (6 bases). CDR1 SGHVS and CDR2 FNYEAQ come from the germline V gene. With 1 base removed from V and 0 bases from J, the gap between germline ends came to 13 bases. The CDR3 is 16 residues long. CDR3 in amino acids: CASSLEAGFLSYEQYF. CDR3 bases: TGTGCCAGCAGCTTAGAGGCGGGGTTTCTCTCCTACGAGCAGTACTTC. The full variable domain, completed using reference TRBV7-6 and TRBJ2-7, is GAGVSQSPRYKVTKRGQDVALRCDPISGHVSLYWYRQALGQGPEFLTYFNYEAQQDKSGLPNDRFSAERPEGSISTLTIQRTEQRDSAMYRCASSLEAGFLSYEQYFGPGTRLTVT.

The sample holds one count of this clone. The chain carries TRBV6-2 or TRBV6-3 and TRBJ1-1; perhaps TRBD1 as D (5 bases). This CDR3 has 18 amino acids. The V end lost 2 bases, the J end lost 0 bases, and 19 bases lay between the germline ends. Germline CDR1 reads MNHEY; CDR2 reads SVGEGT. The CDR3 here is CASSYLPGGSEMNTEAFF. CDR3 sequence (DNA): TGTGCCAGCAGTTACCTTCCCGGGGGGAGCGAGATGAACACTGAAGCTTTCTTT.

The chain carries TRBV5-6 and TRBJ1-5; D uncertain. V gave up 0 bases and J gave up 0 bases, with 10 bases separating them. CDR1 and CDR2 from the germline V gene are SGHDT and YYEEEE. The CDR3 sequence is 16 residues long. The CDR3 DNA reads TGTGCCAGCAGCTTGGGTGGTCTAAATAGCAATCAGCCCCAGCATTTT. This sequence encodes CASSLGGLNSNQPQHF.